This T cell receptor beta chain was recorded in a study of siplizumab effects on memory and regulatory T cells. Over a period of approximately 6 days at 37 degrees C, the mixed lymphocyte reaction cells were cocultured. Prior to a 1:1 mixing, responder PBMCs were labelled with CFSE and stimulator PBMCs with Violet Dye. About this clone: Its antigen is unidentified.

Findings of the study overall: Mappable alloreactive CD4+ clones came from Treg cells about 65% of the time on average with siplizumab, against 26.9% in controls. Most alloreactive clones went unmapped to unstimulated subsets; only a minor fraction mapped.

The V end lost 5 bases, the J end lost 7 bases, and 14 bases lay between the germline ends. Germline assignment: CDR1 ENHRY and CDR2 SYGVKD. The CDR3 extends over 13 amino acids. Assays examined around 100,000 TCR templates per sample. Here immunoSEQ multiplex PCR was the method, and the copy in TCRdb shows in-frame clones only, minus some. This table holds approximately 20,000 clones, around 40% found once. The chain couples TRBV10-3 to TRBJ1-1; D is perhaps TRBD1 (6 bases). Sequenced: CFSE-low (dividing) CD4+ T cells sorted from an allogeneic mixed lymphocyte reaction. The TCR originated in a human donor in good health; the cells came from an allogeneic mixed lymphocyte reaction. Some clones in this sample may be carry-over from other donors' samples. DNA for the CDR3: TGTGCCATCAGTTCAGGGGTTTGGGGTGAAGCTTTCTTT. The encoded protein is CAISSGVWGEAFF.